The sequence of this T cell receptor beta chain was determined in a study of post-analysis software for immune sequencing data. The library was made from cDNA and included unique molecular identifiers. TCRdb passed the PCR reads through MiXCR, listing each CDR3 protein once. Seen here are approximately 690,000 distinct CDR3 sequences, roughly three fifths observed once, and the top ten hold 11%. A word on this clonotype: Its cognate antigen is unknown.

CDR3 length equals 14 residues. Germline CDR1 and CDR2: SGHTA and FQGNSA. The germline V and J ends were trimmed by 1 base and 6 bases, with 10 bases remaining between them. Findings and limits, study-wide: Normalized Chao1 diversity in multiple sclerosis patients fell significantly below that of controls. Higher frequency in patients than in controls was seen for roughly 5 TRBV segments, with TRBV5-6, TRBV5-1 and TRBV20-1 among them.

The TCR originated in a girl aged 2 to 10 with multiple sclerosis. The sequencing input was blood. The rearrangement uses TRBV7-2 and TRBJ2-1; tentatively, D is TRBD2 (6 bases). CDR3 loop: CASSLVVAANEQFF. The CDR3 bases are TGTGCCAGCAGCTTAGTAGTAGCGGCCAATGAGCAGTTCTTC.